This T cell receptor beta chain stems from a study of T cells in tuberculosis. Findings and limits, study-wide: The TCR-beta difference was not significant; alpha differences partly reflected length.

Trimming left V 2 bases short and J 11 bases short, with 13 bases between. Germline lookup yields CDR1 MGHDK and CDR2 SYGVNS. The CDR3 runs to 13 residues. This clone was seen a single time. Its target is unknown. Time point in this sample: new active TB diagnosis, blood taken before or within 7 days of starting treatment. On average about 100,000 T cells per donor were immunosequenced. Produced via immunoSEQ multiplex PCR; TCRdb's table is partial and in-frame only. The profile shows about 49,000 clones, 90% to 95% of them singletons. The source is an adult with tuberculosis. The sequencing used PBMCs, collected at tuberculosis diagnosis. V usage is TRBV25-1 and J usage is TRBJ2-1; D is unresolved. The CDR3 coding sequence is TGTGCCAGCAGTGAAGATCGAGTAGCAAAGCAGTTCTTC. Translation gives CASSEDRVAKQFF.